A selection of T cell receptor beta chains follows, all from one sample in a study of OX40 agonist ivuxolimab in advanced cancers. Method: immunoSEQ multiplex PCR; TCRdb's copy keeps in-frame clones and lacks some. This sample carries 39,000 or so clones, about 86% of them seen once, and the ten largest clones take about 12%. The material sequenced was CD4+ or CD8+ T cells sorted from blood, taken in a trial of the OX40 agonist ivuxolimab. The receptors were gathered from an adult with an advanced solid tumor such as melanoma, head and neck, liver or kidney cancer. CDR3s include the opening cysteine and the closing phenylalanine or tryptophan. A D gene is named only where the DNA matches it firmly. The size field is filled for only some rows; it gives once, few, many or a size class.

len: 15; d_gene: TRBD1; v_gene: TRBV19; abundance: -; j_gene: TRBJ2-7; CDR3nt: TGTGCCAGTAGTATGGGACAGGCCCACTCCTACGAGCAGTACTTC; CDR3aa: CASSMGQAHSYEQYF
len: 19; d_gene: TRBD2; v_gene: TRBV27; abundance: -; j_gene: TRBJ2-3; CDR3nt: TGTGCCAGCAGTTTATCGGTTATTAGGGTAGCGGGAGAAGGAGATACGCAGTATTTT; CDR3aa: CASSLSVIRVAGEGDTQYF
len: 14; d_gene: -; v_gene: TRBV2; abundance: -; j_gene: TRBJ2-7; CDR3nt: TGTGCCAGCAGAGGAGGGCAGCTCACCTACGAGCAGTACTTC; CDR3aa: CASRGGQLTYEQYF
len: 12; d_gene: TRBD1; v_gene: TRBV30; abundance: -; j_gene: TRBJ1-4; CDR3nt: TGTGCCTCCAGACAGGGTAGTGAAAAACTGTTTTTT; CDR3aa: CASRQGSEKLFF
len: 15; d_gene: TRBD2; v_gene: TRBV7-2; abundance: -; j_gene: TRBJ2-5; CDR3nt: TGTGCCAGCAGCTTAGATGGGTCTAGCGGGGTGAACCAGTACTTC; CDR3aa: CASSLDGSSGVNQYF
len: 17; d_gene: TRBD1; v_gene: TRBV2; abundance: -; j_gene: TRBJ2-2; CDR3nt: TGTGCCAGCACCTTCTCGTCGGGACAGCCTAACACCGGGGAGCTGTTTTTT; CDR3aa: CASTFSSGQPNTGELFF
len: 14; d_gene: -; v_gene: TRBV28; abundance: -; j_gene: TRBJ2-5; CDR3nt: TGTGCCAGCAGTTTCCGGGGGTCGAGGGAGACCCAGTACTTC; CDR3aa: CASSFRGSRETQYF
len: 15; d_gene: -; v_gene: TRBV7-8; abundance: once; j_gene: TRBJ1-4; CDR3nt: TGTGCCAGCAGCTTACTTGGAGGGGCTAATGAAAAACTGTTTTTT; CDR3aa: CASSLLGGANEKLFF
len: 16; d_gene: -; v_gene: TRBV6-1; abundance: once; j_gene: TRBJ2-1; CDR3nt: TGTGCCAGCAGTGCACAACAGACACCTAGCCCACATGAGCAGTTCTTC; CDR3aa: CASSAQQTPSPHEQFF
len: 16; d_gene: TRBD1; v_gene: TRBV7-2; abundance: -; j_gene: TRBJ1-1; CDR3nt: TGTGCCAGCAGCCGAGGACAGGCCGTACCGAGGGTTGAAGCTTTCTTT; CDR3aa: CASSRGQAVPRVEAFF
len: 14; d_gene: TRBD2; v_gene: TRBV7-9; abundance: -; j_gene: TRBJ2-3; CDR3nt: TGTGCCAGCAGCCTAGCGGTTAGCACAGATACGCAGTATTTT; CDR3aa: CASSLAVSTDTQYF
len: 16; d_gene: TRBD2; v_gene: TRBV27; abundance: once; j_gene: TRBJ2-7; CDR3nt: TGTGCCAGCAGTTTGAGGCTAGCGGGGGTCGAAGGGAAGCAGTACTTC; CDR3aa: CASSLRLAGVEGKQYF
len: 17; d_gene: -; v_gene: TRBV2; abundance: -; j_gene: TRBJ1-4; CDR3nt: TGTGCCAGCAGTGAAGCGGTAGAGGGGAGCGGTTATGAAAAACTGTTTTTT; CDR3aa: CASSEAVEGSGYEKLFF
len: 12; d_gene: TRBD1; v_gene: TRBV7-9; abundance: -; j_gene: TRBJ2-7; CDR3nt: TGTGCCAGCAGCATCCCAGGGGGCGAGCAGTACTTC; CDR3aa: CASSIPGGEQYF
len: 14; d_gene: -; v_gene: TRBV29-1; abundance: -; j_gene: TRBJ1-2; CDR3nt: TGCAGCGTCCCTGGGCAGGGGCCGAACTATGGCTACACCTTC; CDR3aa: CSVPGQGPNYGYTF
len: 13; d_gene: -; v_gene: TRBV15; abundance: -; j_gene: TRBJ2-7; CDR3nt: TGTGCCACCAGCAGCACAGGGTACTACGAGCAGTACTTC; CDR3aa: CATSSTGYYEQYF
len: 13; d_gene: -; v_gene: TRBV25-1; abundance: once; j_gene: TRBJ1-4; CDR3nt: TGTGCCAGCATGGGGGCTTGGGTTGAAAAACTGTTTTTT; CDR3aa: CASMGAWVEKLFF
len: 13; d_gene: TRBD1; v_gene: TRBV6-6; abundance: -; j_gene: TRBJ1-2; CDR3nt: TGTGCCAGCACGCCAGGGGGGGACTATGGCTACACCTTC; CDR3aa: CASTPGGDYGYTF
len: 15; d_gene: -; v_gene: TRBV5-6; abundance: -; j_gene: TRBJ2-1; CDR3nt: TGTGCCAGCAGCTTGGGGGCCACCTCCTACAATGAGCAGTTCTTC; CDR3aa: CASSLGATSYNEQFF
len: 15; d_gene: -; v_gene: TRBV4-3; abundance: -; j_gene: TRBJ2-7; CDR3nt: TGCGCCAGCAGCCAGGTCCCGGGACCGACCTACGAGCAGTACTTC; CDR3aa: CASSQVPGPTYEQYF
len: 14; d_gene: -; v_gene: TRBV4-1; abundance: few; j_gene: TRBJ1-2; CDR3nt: TGCGCCAGCAGCCAAGATCGGGGAAATCTAGGCTACACCTTC; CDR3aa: CASSQDRGNLGYTF
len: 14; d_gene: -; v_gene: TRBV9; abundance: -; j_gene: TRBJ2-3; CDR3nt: TGTGCCAGCAGCCCAGACAGTGACACAGATACGCAGTATTTT; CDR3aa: CASSPDSDTDTQYF
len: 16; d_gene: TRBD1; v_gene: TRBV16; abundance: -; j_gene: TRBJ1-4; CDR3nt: TGTGCCAGCAGTCGGGACAGGTCGGATTTCGGTGAAAAACTGTTTTTT; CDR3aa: CASSRDRSDFGEKLFF
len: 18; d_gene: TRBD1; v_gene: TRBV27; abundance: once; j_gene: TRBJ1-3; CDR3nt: TGTGCCAGCAGTCCCTACCCCGACAGGGACCTCTCTGGAAACACCATATATTTT; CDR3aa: CASSPYPDRDLSGNTIYF
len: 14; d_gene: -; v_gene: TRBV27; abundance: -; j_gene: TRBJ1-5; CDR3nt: TGTGCCAGCAGTCTCGGAGGACGCAATCAGCCCCAGCATTTT; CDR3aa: CASSLGGRNQPQHF
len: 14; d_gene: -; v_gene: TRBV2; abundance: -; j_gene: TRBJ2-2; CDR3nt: TGTGCCAGCAGGGGGGGAGGAAGCACCGGGGAGCTGTTTTTT; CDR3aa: CASRGGGSTGELFF
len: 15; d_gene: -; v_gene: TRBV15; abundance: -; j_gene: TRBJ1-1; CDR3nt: TGTGCCACCAGCGGGAGGGGGTCGGGTGGCACTGAAGCTTTCTTT; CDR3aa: CATSGRGSGGTEAFF
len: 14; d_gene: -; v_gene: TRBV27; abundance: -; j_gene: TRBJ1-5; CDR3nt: TGTGCCAGCAGTCCGACTAGTGTCCATCAGCCCCAGCATTTT; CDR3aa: CASSPTSVHQPQHF
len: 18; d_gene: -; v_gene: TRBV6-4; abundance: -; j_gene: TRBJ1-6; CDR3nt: TGTGCCAGCAGTTCCCCGACAGCCTGGCTAGTAGATAATTCACCCCTCCACTTT; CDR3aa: CASSSPTAWLVDNSPLHF
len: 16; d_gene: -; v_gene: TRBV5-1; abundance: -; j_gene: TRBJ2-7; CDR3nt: TGCGCCAGCAGCTTGCATTTTGGGGGGCGCAGGGGCGAGCAGTACTTC; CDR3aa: CASSLHFGGRRGEQYF
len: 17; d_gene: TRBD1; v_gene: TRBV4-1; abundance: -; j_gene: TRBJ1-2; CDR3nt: TGCGCCAGCAGGGTTAGACAGGGGGCGAACCCTAACTATGGCTACACCTTC; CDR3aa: CASRVRQGANPNYGYTF
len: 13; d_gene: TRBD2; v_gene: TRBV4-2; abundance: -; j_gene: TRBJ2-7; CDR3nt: TGTGCCAGCCGTGGGACTAGCGCAGACGAGCAGTACTTC; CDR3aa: CASRGTSADEQYF
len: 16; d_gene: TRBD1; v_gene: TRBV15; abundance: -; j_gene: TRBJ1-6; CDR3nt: TGTGCCACCAGTCCTAGACAGGGTCTGAATAATTCACCCCTCCACTTT; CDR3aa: CATSPRQGLNNSPLHF